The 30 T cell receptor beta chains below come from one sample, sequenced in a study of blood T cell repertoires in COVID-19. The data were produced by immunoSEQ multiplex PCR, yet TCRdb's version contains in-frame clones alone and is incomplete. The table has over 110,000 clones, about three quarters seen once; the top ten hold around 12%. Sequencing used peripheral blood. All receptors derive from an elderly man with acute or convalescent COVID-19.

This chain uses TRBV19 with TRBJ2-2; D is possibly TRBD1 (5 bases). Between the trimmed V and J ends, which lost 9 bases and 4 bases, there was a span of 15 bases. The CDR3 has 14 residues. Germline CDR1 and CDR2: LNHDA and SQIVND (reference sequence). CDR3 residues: CASSDRRVTGELFF. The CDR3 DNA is TGTGCCAGCAGCGACAGAAGGGTCACCGGGGAGCTGTTTTTT.

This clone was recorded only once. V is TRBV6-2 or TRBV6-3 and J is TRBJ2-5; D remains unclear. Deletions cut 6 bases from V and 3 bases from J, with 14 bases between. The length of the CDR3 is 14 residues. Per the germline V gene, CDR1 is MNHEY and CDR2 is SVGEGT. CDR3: CASSQPGQKETQYF. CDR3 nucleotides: TGTGCCAGCAGCCAACCTGGGCAGAAAGAGACCCAGTACTTC.

CDR3 amino acids: CASTPPGTRSGNTIYF. DNA for the CDR3: TGTGCCAGCACCCCACCAGGAACACGCTCTGGAAACACCATATATTTT. This chain uses TRBV6-2 or TRBV6-3 with TRBJ1-3; D remains unclear. Trimming took 7 bases from V and 0 from J, leaving 16 bases between them. From germline, CDR1 is MNHEY and CDR2 SVGEGT. This CDR3 has 16 amino acids.

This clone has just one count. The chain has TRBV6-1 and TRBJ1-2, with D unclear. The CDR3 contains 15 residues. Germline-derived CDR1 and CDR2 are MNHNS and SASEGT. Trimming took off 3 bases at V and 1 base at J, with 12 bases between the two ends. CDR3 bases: TGTGCCAGCAGTGACCCTCGAACGGGTAACTATGGCTACACCTTC. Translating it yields CASSDPRTGNYGYTF.

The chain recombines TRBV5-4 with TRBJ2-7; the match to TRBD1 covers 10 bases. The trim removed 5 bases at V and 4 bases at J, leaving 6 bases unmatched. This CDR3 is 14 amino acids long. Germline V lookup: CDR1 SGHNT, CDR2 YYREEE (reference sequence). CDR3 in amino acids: CASSRTGGGYEQYF. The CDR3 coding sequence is TGTGCCAGCAGTCGGACAGGGGGTGGATACGAGCAGTACTTC.

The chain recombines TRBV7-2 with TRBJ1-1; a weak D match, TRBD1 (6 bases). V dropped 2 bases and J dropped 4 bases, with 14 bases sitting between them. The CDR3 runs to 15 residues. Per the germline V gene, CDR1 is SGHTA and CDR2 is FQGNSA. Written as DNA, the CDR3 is TGTGCCAGCAGCTTATTGGGGGGGCAGGGCACTGAAGCTTTCTTT. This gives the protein CASSLLGGQGTEAFF. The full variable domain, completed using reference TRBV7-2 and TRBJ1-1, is GAGVSQSPSNKVTEKGKDVELRCDPISGHTALYWYRQSLGQGLEFLIYFQGNSAPDKSGLPSDRFSAERTGGSVSTLTIQRTQQEDSAVYLCASSLLGGQGTEAFFGQGTRLTVV.

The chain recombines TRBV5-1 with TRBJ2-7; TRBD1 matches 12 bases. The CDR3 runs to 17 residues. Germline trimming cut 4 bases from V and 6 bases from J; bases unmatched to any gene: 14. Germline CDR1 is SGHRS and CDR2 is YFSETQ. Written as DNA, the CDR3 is TGCGCCAGCAGCAATCCGGGACAGGGGGCGCTTATTGGCGAGCAGTACTTC. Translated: CASSNPGQGALIGEQYF. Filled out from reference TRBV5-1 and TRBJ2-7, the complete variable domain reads KAGVTQTPRYLIKTRGQQVTLSCSPISGHRSVSWYQQTPGQGLQFLFEYFSETQRNKGNFPGRFSGRQFSNSRSEMNVSTLELGDSALYLCASSNPGQGALIGEQYFGPGTRLTVT.

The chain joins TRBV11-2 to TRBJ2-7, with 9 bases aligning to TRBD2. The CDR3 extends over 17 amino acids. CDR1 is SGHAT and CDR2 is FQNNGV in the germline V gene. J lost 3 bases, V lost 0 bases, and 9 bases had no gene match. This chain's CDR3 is CASSLDWKRGVNYEQYF. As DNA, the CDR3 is TGTGCCAGCAGCTTAGATTGGAAGCGGGGGGTTAACTACGAGCAGTACTTC.

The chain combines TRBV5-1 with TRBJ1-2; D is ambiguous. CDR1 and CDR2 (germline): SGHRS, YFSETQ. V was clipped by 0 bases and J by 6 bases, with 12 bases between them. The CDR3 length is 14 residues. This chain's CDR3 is CASSLAVGVDGYTF. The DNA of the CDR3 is TGCGCCAGCAGCTTGGCGGTCGGGGTGGATGGCTACACCTTC.

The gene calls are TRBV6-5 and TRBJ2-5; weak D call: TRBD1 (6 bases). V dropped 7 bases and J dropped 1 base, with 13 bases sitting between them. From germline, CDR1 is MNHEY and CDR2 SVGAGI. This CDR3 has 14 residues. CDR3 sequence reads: CASNSRGIQETQYF. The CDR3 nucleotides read TGTGCCAGCAATAGCAGGGGAATCCAAGAGACCCAGTACTTC.

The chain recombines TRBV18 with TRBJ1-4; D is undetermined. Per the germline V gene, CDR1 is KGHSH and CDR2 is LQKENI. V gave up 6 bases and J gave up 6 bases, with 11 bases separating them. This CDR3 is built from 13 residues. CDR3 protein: CASSPRADEKLFF. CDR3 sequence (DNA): TGTGCCAGCTCCCCGAGGGCGGATGAAAAACTGTTTTTT. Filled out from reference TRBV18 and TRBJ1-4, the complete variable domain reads NAGVMQNPRHLVRRRGQEARLRCSPMKGHSHVYWYRQLPEEGLKFMVYLQKENIIDESGMPKERFSAEFPKEGPSILRIQQVVRGDSAAYFCASSPRADEKLFFGSGTQLSVL.

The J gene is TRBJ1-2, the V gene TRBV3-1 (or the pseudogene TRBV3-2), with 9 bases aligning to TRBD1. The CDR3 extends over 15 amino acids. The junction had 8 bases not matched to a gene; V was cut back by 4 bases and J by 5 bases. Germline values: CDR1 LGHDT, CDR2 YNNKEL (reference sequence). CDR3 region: CASSLDRGLIYGYTF. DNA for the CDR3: TGTGCCAGCAGCCTCGACAGGGGGTTAATTTATGGCTACACCTTC.

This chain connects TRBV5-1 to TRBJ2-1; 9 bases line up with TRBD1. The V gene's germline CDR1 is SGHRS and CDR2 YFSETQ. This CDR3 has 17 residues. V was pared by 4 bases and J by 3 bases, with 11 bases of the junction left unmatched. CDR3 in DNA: TGCGCCAGCAGCCCAACCCCCGGGACAGGGCTCTACAATGAGCAGTTCTTC. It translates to CASSPTPGTGLYNEQFF.

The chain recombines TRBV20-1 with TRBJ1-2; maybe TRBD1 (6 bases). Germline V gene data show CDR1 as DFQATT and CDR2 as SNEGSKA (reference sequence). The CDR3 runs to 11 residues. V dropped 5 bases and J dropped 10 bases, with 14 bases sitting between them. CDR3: CSAGHRDIYTF. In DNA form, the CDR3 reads TGCAGTGCTGGCCACAGGGACATCTACACCTTC.

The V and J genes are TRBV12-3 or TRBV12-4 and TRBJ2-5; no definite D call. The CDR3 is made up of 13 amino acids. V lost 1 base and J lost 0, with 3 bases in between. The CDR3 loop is CASSLGHQETQYF. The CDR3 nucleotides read TGTGCCAGCAGTTTAGGGCACCAAGAGACCCAGTACTTC.

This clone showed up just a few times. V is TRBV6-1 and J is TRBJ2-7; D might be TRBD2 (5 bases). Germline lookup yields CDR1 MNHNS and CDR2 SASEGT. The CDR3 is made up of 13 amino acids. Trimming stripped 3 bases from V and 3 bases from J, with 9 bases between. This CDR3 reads CASSERVIYEQYF. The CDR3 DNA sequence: TGTGCCAGCAGTGAGAGGGTGATCTACGAGCAGTACTTC.

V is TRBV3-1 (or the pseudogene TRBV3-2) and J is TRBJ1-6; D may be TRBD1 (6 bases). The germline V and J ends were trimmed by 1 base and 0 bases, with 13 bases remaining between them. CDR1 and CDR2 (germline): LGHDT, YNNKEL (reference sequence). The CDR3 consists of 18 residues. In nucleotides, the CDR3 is TGTGCCAGCAGCCAAGCCAGAGGGACAAGCTCCTATAATTCACCCCTCCACTTT. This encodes CASSQARGTSSYNSPLHF.

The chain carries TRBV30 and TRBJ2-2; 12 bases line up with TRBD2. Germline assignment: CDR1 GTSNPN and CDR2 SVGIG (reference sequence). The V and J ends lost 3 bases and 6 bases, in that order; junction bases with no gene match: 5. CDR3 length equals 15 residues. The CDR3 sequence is CAWRTSGGPPGELFF. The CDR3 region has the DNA TGTGCCTGGAGAACTAGCGGGGGGCCACCCGGGGAGCTGTTTTTT.

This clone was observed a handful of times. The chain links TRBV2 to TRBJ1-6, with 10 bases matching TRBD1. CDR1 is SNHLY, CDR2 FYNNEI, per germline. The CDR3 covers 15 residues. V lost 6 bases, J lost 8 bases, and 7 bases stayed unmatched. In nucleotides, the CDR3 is TGTGCCAGCAGCCTCCGAGGGACAGGGGATTCACCCCTCCACTTT. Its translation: CASSLRGTGDSPLHF.

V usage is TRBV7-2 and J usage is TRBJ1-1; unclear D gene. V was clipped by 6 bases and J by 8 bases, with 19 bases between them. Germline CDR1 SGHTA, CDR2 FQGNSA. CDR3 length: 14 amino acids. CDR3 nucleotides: TGTGCCAGCAGTTCCTCGGGAGGGCGTGCGGAAGCTTTCTTT. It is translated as CASSSSGGRAEAFF.

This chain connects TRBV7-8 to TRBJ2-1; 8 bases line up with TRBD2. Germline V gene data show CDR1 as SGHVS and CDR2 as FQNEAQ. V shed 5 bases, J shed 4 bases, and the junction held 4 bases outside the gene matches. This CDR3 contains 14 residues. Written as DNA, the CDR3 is TGTGCCAGCAGCCGAGCGGGGGCTTACAATGAGCAGTTCTTC. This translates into CASSRAGAYNEQFF.

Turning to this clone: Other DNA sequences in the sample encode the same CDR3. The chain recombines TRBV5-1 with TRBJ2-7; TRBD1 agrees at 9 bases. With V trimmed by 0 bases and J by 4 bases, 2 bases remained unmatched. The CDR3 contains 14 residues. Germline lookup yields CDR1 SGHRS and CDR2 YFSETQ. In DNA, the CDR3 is TGCGCCAGCAGCTTGGGACAGGGGGGATACGAGCAGTACTTC. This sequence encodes CASSLGQGGYEQYF. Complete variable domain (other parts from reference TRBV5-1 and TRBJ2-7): KAGVTQTPRYLIKTRGQQVTLSCSPISGHRSVSWYQQTPGQGLQFLFEYFSETQRNKGNFPGRFSGRQFSNSRSEMNVSTLELGDSALYLCASSLGQGGYEQYFGPGTRLTVT.

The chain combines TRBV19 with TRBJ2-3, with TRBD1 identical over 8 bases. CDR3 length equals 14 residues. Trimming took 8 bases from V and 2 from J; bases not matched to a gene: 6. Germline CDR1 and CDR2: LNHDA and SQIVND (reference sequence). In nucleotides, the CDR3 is TGTGCCAGTTCCGGGACAGGTAACACAGATACGCAGTATTTT. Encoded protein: CASSGTGNTDTQYF.

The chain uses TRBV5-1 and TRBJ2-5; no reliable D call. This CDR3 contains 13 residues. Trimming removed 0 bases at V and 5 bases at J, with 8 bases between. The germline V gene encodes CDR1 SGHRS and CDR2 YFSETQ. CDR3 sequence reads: CASSLAGWETQYF. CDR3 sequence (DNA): TGCGCCAGCAGCTTGGCCGGGTGGGAGACCCAGTACTTC.

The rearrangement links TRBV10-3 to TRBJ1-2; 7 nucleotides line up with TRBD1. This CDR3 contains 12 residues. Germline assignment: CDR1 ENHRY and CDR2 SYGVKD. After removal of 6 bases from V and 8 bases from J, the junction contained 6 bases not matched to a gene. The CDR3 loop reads CAIRNTGEGYTF. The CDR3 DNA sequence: TGTGCCATCAGGAACACAGGGGAGGGCTACACCTTC.

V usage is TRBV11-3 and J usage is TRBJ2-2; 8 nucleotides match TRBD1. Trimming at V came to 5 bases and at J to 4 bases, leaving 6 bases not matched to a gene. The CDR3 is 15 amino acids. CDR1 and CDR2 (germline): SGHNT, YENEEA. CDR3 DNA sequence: TGTGCCAGCAGCCTCAGGGGGCCGGCCACCGGGGAGCTGTTTTTT. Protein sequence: CASSLRGPATGELFF.

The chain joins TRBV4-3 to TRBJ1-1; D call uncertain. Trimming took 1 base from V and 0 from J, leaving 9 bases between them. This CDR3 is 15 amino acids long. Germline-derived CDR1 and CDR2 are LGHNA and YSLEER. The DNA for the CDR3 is TGCGCCAGCAGCCAAGTTACTGGTTTGAACACTGAAGCTTTCTTT. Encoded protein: CASSQVTGLNTEAFF.

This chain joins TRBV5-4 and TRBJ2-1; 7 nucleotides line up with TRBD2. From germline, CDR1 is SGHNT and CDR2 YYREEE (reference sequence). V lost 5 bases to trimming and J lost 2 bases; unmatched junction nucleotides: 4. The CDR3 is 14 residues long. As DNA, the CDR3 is TGTGCCAGCAGGCTAGCGGAGCCCTACAATGAGCAGTTCTTC. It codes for CASRLAEPYNEQFF.

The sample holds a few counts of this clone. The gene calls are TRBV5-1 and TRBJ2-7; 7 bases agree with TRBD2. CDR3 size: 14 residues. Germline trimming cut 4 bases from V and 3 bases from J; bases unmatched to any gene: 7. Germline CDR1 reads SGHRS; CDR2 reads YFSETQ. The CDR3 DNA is TGCGCCAGCAGCCTAATAGGACTAGGCTACGAGCAGTACTTC. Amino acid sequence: CASSLIGLGYEQYF.

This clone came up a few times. The CDR3 is CSVEDRGAGTYGYTF. Written as DNA, the CDR3 is TGCAGCGTTGAAGATCGCGGGGCGGGGACCTATGGCTACACCTTC. This chain joins TRBV29-1 and TRBJ1-2, with a tentative D call TRBD1 (5 bases). Trimming removed 0 bases from V and 4 bases from J, with 15 bases in between. Germline V gene sequence: CDR1 SQVTM, CDR2 ANQGSEA. The length of the CDR3 is 15 residues.